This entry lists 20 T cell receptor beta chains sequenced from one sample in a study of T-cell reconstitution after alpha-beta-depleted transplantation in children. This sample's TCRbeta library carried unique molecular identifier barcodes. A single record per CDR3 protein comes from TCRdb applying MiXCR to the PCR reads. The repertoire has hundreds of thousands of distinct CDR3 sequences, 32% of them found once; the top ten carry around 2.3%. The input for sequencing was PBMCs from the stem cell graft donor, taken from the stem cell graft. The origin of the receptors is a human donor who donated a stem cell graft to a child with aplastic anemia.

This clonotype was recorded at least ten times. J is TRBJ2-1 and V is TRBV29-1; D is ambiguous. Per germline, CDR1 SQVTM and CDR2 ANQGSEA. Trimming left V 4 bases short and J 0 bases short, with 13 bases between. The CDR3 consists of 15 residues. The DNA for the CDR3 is TGCAGCGTTGGACCGGGCCTTAGCTCCTACAATGAGCAGTTCTTC. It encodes CSVGPGLSSYNEQFF.

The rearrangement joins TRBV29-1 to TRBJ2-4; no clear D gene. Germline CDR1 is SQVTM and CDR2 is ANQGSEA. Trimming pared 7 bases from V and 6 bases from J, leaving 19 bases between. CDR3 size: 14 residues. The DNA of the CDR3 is TGCAGCGCCCGACACCTGGAGCCTACAAACATTCAGTACTTC. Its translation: CSARHLEPTNIQYF.

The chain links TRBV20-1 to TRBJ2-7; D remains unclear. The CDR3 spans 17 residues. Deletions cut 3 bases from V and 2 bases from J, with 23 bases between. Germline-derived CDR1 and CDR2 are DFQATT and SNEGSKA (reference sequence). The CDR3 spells CSASIHTTERRTYEQYF. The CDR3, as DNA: TGCAGTGCTAGTATTCATACCACGGAGAGGAGAACCTACGAGCAGTACTTC.

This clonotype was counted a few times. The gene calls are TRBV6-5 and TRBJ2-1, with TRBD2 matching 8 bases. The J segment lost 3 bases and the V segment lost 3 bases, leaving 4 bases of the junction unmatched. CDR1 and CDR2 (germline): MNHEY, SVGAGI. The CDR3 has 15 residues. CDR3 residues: CASSYSGTYYNEQFF. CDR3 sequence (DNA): TGTGCCAGCAGTTATAGCGGGACTTACTACAATGAGCAGTTCTTC.

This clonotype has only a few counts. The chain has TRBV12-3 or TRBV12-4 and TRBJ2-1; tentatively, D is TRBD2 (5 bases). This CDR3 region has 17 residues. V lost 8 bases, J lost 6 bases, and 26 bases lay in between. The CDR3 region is CASLPSPLVDGGNEQFF. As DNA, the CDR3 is TGTGCCAGCCTACCCTCACCTCTAGTCGATGGAGGCAATGAGCAGTTCTTC.

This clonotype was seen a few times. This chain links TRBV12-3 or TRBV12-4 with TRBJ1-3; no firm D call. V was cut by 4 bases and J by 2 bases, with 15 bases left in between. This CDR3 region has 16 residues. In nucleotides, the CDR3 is TGTGCCAGCAGTTACAACCTCAAGGGAGCTGGAAACACCATATATTTT. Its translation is CASSYNLKGAGNTIYF.

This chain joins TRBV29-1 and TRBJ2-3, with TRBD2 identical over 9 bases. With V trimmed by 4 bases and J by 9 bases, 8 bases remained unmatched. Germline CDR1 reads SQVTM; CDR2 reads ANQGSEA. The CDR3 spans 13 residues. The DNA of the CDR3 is TGCAGCGTTGCTGCGGGAGGGCGAGAAACGCAGTATTTT. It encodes CSVAAGGRETQYF.

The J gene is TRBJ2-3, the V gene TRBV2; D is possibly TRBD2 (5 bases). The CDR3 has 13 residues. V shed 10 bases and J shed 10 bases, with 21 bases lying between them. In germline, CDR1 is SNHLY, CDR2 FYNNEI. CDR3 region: CANRKWGDGAQYF. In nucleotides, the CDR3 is TGTGCCAACCGTAAATGGGGAGATGGCGCGCAGTATTTT.

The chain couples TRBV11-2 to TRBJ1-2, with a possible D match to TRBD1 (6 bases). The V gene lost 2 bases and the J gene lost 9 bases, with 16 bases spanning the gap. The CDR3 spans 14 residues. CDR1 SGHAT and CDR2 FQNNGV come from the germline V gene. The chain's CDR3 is CASSLQRGPERYTF. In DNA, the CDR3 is TGTGCCAGCAGCTTACAACGGGGGCCGGAACGCTACACCTTC. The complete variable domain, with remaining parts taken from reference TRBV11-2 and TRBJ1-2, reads EAGVAQSPRYKIIEKRQSVAFWCNPISGHATLYWYQQILGQGPKLLIQFQNNGVVDDSQLPKDRFSAERLKGVDSTLKIQPAKLEDSAVYLCASSLQRGPERYTFGSGTRLTVV.

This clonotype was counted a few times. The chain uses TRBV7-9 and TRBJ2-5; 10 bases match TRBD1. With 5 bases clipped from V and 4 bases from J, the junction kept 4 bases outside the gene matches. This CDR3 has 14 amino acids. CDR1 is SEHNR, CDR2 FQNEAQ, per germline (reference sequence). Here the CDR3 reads CASSGGTGVETQYF. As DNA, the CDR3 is TGTGCCAGCAGCGGCGGGACAGGGGTAGAGACCCAGTACTTC.

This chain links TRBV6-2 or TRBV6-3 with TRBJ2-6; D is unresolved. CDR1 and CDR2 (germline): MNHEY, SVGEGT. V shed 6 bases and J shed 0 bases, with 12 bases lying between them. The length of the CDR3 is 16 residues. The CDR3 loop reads CASSLRPGSGANVLTF. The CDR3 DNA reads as TGTGCCAGCAGCCTAAGACCCGGCTCTGGGGCCAACGTCCTGACTTTC.

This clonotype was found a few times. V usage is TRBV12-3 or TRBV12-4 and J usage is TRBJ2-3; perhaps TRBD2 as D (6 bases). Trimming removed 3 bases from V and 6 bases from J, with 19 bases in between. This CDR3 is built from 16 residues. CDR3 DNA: TGTGCCAGCAGTTTTTCGGTGGGAGAAGGGAGGGATACGCAGTATTTT. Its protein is CASSFSVGEGRDTQYF.

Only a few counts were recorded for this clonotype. The CDR3 nucleotides read TGTGCCTGGGCCGACGCGGGTAGCAATCAGCCCCAGCATTTT. It specifies CAWADAGSNQPQHF. The V gene is TRBV30, the J gene TRBJ1-5; D remains ambiguous. The V gene's germline CDR1 is GTSNPN and CDR2 SVGIG (reference sequence). This CDR3 contains 14 residues. V lost 5 bases to trimming and J lost 0 bases, with 11 bases between them.

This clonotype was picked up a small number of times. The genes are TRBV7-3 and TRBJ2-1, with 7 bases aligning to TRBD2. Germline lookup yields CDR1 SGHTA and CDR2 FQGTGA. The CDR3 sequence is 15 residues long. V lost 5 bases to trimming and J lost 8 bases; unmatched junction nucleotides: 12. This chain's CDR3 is CASSPSGGVVDEQFF. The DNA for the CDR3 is TGTGCCAGCAGCCCTAGCGGCGGGGTGGTAGATGAGCAGTTCTTC.

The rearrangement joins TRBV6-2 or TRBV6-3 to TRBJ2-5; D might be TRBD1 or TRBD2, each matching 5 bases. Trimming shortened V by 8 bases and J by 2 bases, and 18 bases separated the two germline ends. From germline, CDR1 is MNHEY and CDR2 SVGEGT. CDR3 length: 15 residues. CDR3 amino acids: CASAGAGTAQETQYF. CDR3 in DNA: TGTGCCAGCGCTGGCGCCGGGACGGCTCAAGAGACCCAGTACTTC.

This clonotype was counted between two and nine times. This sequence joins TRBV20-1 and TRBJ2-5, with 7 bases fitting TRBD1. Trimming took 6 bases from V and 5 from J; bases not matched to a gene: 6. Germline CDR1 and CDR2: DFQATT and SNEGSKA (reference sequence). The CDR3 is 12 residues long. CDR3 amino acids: CSAKQGRETQYF. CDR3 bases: TGCAGTGCAAAACAGGGGCGGGAGACCCAGTACTTC.

As DNA, the CDR3 is TGTGCCAGCAGTGGGTCGCTTTACAATGAGCAGTTCTTC. Translation gives CASSGSLYNEQFF. The chain couples TRBV25-1 to TRBJ2-1; D is unresolved. The ends were cut back, 4 bases at V and 4 bases at J, with 8 bases in the middle. The CDR3 sequence is 13 residues long. Germline values: CDR1 MGHDK, CDR2 SYGVNS.

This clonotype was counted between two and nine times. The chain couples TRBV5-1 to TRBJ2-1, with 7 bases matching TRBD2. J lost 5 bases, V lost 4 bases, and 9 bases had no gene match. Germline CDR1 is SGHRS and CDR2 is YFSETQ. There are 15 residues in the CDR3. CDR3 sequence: CASSLAPSGNNEQFF. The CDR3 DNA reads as TGCGCCAGCAGCCTGGCACCTAGCGGAAACAATGAGCAGTTCTTC.

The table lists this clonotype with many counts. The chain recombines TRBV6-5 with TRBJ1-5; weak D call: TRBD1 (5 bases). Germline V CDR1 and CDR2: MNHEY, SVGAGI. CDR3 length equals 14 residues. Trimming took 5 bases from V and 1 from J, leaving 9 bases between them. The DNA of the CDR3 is TGTGCCAGCAGTCGGGACTTGAGCAATCAGCCCCAGCATTTT. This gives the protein CASSRDLSNQPQHF.

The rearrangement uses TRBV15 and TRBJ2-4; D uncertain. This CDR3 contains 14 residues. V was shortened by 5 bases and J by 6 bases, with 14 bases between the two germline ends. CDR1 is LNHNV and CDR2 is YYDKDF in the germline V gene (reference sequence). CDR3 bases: TGTGCCACCAGCCCTTCGAAAGGAGTAAACATTCAGTACTTC. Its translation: CATSPSKGVNIQYF.